Below are 28 T cell receptor beta chains sequenced from a single sample in a study of T cells after yellow fever vaccination. TCRdb analysed the 5' RACE reads with MiXCR anew, one entry per CDR3 protein. The sample shows 500,000 to 650,000 distinct CDR3 sequences, 17% of them seen only once. This specimen was PBMCs, taken more than 4 days after the first yellow fever vaccination. Source of these receptors: a man aged 18 to 30 who received the YFV17D yellow fever vaccine.

This clonotype has more than one count but fewer than ten. The chain is built from TRBV18 and TRBJ2-1; D perhaps matches TRBD2 (6 bases). This CDR3 region has 16 residues. The V end was cut by 0 bases, the J end by 0 bases, with 9 bases between. Germline V lookup: CDR1 KGHSH, CDR2 LQKENI. The CDR3 here is CASSPPRGFSYNEQFF. The CDR3 region has the DNA TGTGCCAGCTCACCACCGCGGGGATTCTCCTACAATGAGCAGTTCTTC. Drawing the rest from reference TRBV18 and TRBJ2-1, the complete variable domain is NAGVMQNPRHLVRRRGQEARLRCSPMKGHSHVYWYRQLPEEGLKFMVYLQKENIIDESGMPKERFSAEFPKEGPSILRIQQVVRGDSAAYFCASSPPRGFSYNEQFFGPGTRLTVL.

The V and J genes are TRBV4-2 and TRBJ2-7, with D maybe TRBD2 (6 bases). V lost 4 bases and J lost 3, with 16 bases in between. Germline loops: CDR1 LGHNA, CDR2 YNFKEQ. CDR3 length: 15 amino acids. The CDR3 nucleotides read TGTGCCAGCAGCCCCGGCGGGACGGGGAACTACGAGCAGTACTTC. It codes for CASSPGGTGNYEQYF.

V usage is TRBV6-1 and J usage is TRBJ1-5; D call uncertain. Germline-derived CDR1 and CDR2 are MNHNS and SASEGT. Trimming cost V 8 bases and J 2 bases, with 13 bases left between them. The CDR3 contains 14 residues. CDR3 amino acids: CASGLAGGNQPQHF. Here the CDR3 DNA reads TGTGCCAGCGGGTTGGCGGGAGGCAATCAGCCCCAGCATTTT.

There are a few counts of this clonotype. The chain recombines TRBV20-1 with TRBJ2-5; 7 positions match TRBD1. V lost 7 bases, J lost 3 bases, and 11 bases stayed unmatched. The length of the CDR3 is 14 residues. The germline CDR1 and CDR2 sequences are DFQATT and SNEGSKA (reference sequence). CDR3: CSVLTGTAKETQYF. The CDR3 DNA follows: TGCAGTGTGCTAACCGGGACAGCTAAAGAGACCCAGTACTTC.

This clonotype has only a few counts. V usage is TRBV9 and J usage is TRBJ2-3, with 12 bases lining up with TRBD2. V was clipped by 0 bases and J by 2 bases; unmatched bases: 7. The CDR3 totals 18 residues. The V gene's germline CDR1 is SGDLS and CDR2 YYNGEE. CDR3 amino acids: CASSVVLAGGRSTDTQYF. DNA for the CDR3: TGTGCCAGCAGCGTAGTCCTAGCGGGGGGGCGGTCCACAGATACGCAGTATTTT.

CDR3 nucleotide sequence: TGTGCCAGCAGCGCTATTTTGCGGGGCCAAGAGACCCAGTACTTC. Its protein product is CASSAILRGQETQYF. The gene calls are TRBV7-6 and TRBJ2-5; the D gene is possibly TRBD2 (6 bases). This CDR3 comprises 15 residues. CDR1 is SGHVS and CDR2 is FNYEAQ in the germline V gene. V lost 5 bases, J lost 1 base, and 14 bases lay in between.

The genes are TRBV6-2 or TRBV6-3 and TRBJ2-7, with D perhaps matching TRBD1 (5 bases). This CDR3 spans 16 amino acids. The V end lost 6 bases, the J end lost 0 bases, and 18 bases lay between the germline ends. The germline V gene has CDR1 MNHEY and CDR2 SVGEGT. This CDR3 is CASSFNRKSSSYEQYF. The DNA of the CDR3 is TGTGCCAGCAGCTTTAACAGGAAGAGTAGCTCCTACGAGCAGTACTTC.

The chain is built from TRBV7-9 and TRBJ2-3; D is uncertain. Trimming removed 6 bases from V and 2 bases from J, with 12 bases in between. The CDR3 totals 14 residues. CDR1 is SEHNR, CDR2 FQNEAQ, per germline (reference sequence). Written as DNA, the CDR3 is TGTGCCAGCAGAGTCGGGTTAGTCACAGATACGCAGTATTTT. Residues: CASRVGLVTDTQYF.

This clonotype was seen a handful of times. This sequence joins TRBV28 and TRBJ2-7; no firm D call. Trimming cost V 5 bases and J 0 bases, with 14 bases left between them. Germline CDR1 is MDHEN and CDR2 is SYDVKM. This CDR3 spans 15 amino acids. DNA of the CDR3: TGTGCCAGCAGTATCGGCAGGTCGAGCTCCTACGAGCAGTACGTC. This translates into CASSIGRSSSYEQYV.

The chain employs TRBV7-9 and TRBJ2-3, with D uncertain. Trimming stripped 1 base from V and 0 bases from J, with 8 bases between. Germline-derived CDR1 and CDR2 are SEHNR and FQNEAQ (reference sequence). This CDR3 has 15 residues. The CDR3 nucleotides are TGTGCCAGCAGCTTAGGTCAGCTAAGCACAGATACGCAGTATTTT. Translating it yields CASSLGQLSTDTQYF.

This clonotype has just a few counts. The chain is built from TRBV6-2 or TRBV6-3 and TRBJ2-2, with 8 nucleotides matching TRBD2. Germline-derived CDR1 and CDR2 are MNHEY and SVGEGT. The V and J ends lost 10 bases and 6 bases, in that order; junction bases with no gene match: 10. This CDR3 comprises 14 residues. The CDR3 reads CATKAAGVPGELFF. CDR3 coding DNA: TGTGCCACAAAGGCAGCGGGGGTCCCCGGGGAGCTGTTTTTT.

The table lists this clonotype with a few counts. The chain employs TRBV3-1 and TRBJ2-2; 8 bases line up with TRBD1. Per germline, CDR1 LGHDT and CDR2 YNNKEL (reference sequence). The ends lost 5 bases at V and 6 bases at J; junction bases unmatched: 11. The CDR3 has 16 residues. CDR3 nucleotide sequence: TGTGCCAGCAGCAAACGCGGACAGGGTGGTCCCGGGGAGCTGTTTTTT. It codes for CASSKRGQGGPGELFF. The whole variable domain, remainder taken from reference TRBV3-1 and TRBJ2-2, is DTAVSQTPKYLVTQMGNDKSIKCEQNLGHDTMYWYKQDSKKFLKIMFSYNNKELIINETVPNRFSPKSPDKAHLNLHINSLELGDSAVYFCASSKRGQGGPGELFFGEGSRLTVL.

V and J are TRBV12-3 or TRBV12-4 and TRBJ1-2; possible D gene TRBD1, 5 bases. This CDR3 has 12 amino acids. Trimming stripped 6 bases from V and 6 bases from J, with 11 bases between. CDR3 amino acids: CASSHGGDGYTF. In DNA, the CDR3 is TGTGCCAGCAGCCACGGAGGGGATGGCTACACCTTC.

This clonotype was seen only a few times. This chain links TRBV9 with TRBJ2-5; 7 bases map to TRBD2. The J segment lost 5 bases and the V segment lost 2 bases, leaving 3 bases of the junction unmatched. The CDR3 spans 13 residues. Germline assignment: CDR1 SGDLS and CDR2 YYNGEE. CDR3 sequence (DNA): TGTGCCAGCAGCGTCCCCGGGAGGGAGACCCAGTACTTC. This sequence encodes CASSVPGRETQYF. Supplemented by reference TRBV9 and TRBJ2-5, the full variable domain reads DSGVTQTPKHLITATGQRVTLRCSPRSGDLSVYWYQQSLDQGLQFLIQYYNGEERAKGNILERFSAQQFPDLHSELNLSSLELGDSALYFCASSVPGRETQYFGPGTRLLVL.

This clonotype was recorded many times. The gene calls are TRBV12-3 or TRBV12-4 and TRBJ2-3, with 8 bases matching TRBD1. V shed 5 bases, J shed 2 bases, and the junction held 6 bases outside the gene matches. The CDR3 consists of 15 residues. CDR3: CASSLRQGSTDTQYF. The DNA for the CDR3 is TGTGCCAGCAGTCTACGACAGGGGTCCACAGATACGCAGTATTTT.

The rearrangement links TRBV7-9 to TRBJ1-4; the match to TRBD1 covers 7 bases. The germline gives CDR1 SEHNR, CDR2 FQNEAQ (reference sequence). The CDR3 consists of 15 residues. The trim removed 5 bases at V and 3 bases at J, leaving 6 bases unmatched. The CDR3 DNA follows: TGTGCCAGCAGCCTCTCCGGGACAGCTAATGAAAAACTGTTTTTT. Protein product: CASSLSGTANEKLFF.

The chain couples TRBV18 to TRBJ1-4, with D tentatively TRBD1 (5 bases). CDR3 length: 15 amino acids. Looked up from germline, CDR1 is KGHSH and CDR2 is LQKENI. The V and J ends lost 1 base and 7 bases respectively, with 13 bases between them. The CDR3: CASSPRRGKGEKLFF. The CDR3 DNA is TGTGCCAGCTCACCACGTCGGGGGAAGGGTGAAAAACTGTTTTTT.

The gene calls are TRBV27 and TRBJ2-7; TRBD2 matches 8 bases. The CDR3 extends over 16 amino acids. Losses at the gene ends were 4 bases for V and 2 bases for J; bases not matched to a gene: 10. Germline V CDR1 and CDR2: MNHEY, SMNVEV (reference sequence). This CDR3 reads CASSSLGGAGTYEQYV. The CDR3 DNA is TGTGCCAGCAGTTCCCTCGGGGGGGCGGGGACCTACGAGCAGTACGTC.

Many counts were recorded for this clonotype. This chain uses TRBV19 with TRBJ1-5; possibly TRBD1 for D (6 bases). Trimming stripped 5 bases from V and 2 bases from J, with 13 bases between. Germline V gene data show CDR1 as LNHDA and CDR2 as SQIVND (reference sequence). The CDR3 extends over 15 amino acids. CDR3 loop: CASSPQGSRNQPQHF. In nucleotides, the CDR3 is TGTGCCAGTAGTCCCCAGGGGTCCCGCAATCAGCCCCAGCATTTT.

The J gene is TRBJ2-6, the V gene TRBV19, with D tentatively TRBD1 or TRBD2 (5 bases each). Germline-derived CDR1 and CDR2 are LNHDA and SQIVND (reference sequence). V was trimmed by 5 bases and J by 4 bases, leaving 12 bases between them. The CDR3 has 15 amino acids. The CDR3 nucleotides are TGTGCCAGTAGTTCCCCAGGGACCGGGGCCAACGTCCTGACTTTC. Amino acid sequence: CASSSPGTGANVLTF.

This clonotype came up a few times. This CDR3 is CASSSDITGDGANVLTF. DNA of the CDR3: TGTGCCAGCAGCTCCGATATTACAGGGGATGGGGCCAACGTCCTGACTTTC. The gene calls are TRBV7-9 and TRBJ2-6; TRBD1 aligns across 7 bases. Looked up from germline, CDR1 is SEHNR and CDR2 is FQNEAQ (reference sequence). V shed 4 bases and J 3 bases; nucleotides not matched to a gene: 9. CDR3 length: 17 residues.

This clonotype came up many times. The CDR3 sequence: CASSPRGLAGPYKQYV. CDR3 sequence (DNA): TGTGCCAGCAGTCCGCGGGGACTAGCGGGCCCCTACAAGCAGTACGTC. The genes are TRBV27 and TRBJ2-7; 12 positions match TRBD2. The germline V gene has CDR1 MNHEY and CDR2 SMNVEV (reference sequence). The CDR3 extends over 16 amino acids.

The genes are TRBV5-6 and TRBJ1-5; D may be TRBD1 (5 bases). Between the trimmed V and J ends, which lost 3 bases and 1 base, there was a span of 17 bases. The CDR3 runs 17 residues. Germline CDR1 and CDR2: SGHDT and YYEEEE. The DNA of the CDR3 is TGTGCCAGCAGCTCCTTCTGGGGGGTCGGAAGCAATCAGCCCCAGCATTTT. It is translated as CASSSFWGVGSNQPQHF. Supplemented by reference TRBV5-6 and TRBJ1-5, the full variable domain reads DAGVTQSPTHLIKTRGQQVTLRCSPKSGHDTVSWYQQALGQGPQFIFQYYEEEERQRGNFPDRFSGHQFPNYSSELNVNALLLGDSALYLCASSSFWGVGSNQPQHFGDGTRLSIL.

This chain connects TRBV29-1 to TRBJ1-1; a weak D match, TRBD1 (6 bases). The germline CDR1 and CDR2 sequences are SQVTM and ANQGSEA. V lost 7 bases to trimming and J lost 4 bases, with 28 bases between them. This CDR3 has 17 amino acids. The CDR3 loop reads CSGTPGTLSLPLTEAFF. CDR3 sequence (DNA): TGCAGCGGCACGCCGGGGACACTATCACTCCCCCTCACTGAAGCTTTCTTT.

The chain combines TRBV28 with TRBJ1-5; D is possibly TRBD1 (5 bases). CDR1 and CDR2 from the germline V gene are MDHEN and SYDVKM. This CDR3 comprises 16 residues. Trimming left V 6 bases short and J 5 bases short, with 20 bases between. The CDR3 here is CASSVSQGRQDQPQHF. The CDR3 nucleotides read TGTGCCAGCAGCGTCTCCCAGGGCCGGCAGGATCAGCCCCAGCATTTT.

The V call is TRBV3-1, the J call TRBJ2-1, with D perhaps TRBD2 (6 bases). Trimming pared 0 bases from V and 15 bases from J, leaving 18 bases between. Germline CDR1 reads LGHDT; CDR2 reads YNNKEL (reference sequence). This CDR3 has 14 amino acids. The CDR3 sequence is CASSQDGLDYQSFF. The CDR3 coding sequence is TGTGCCAGCAGCCAAGACGGCTTGGACTACCAGTCGTTCTTC.

This clonotype showed up just a few times. The rearrangement joins TRBV29-1 to TRBJ2-6; no definite D call. This CDR3 has 12 residues. Trimming left V 4 bases short and J 4 bases short, with 5 bases between. The germline CDR1 and CDR2 sequences are SQVTM and ANQGSEA. In DNA form, the CDR3 reads TGCAGCGTTGTGTGGGGGGCCAACGTCCTGACTTTC. Its translation: CSVVWGANVLTF.

The V gene is TRBV5-4, the J gene TRBJ1-1; TRBD1 matches at 7 bases. J was trimmed by 6 bases and V by 4 bases; bases with no gene match: 12. CDR1 SGHNT and CDR2 YYREEE come from the germline V gene (reference sequence). The CDR3 totals 15 residues. The DNA for the CDR3 is TGTGCCAGCAGCAAAACCCTGGGACAGAGGCCTGAAGCTTTCTTT. As protein: CASSKTLGQRPEAFF.